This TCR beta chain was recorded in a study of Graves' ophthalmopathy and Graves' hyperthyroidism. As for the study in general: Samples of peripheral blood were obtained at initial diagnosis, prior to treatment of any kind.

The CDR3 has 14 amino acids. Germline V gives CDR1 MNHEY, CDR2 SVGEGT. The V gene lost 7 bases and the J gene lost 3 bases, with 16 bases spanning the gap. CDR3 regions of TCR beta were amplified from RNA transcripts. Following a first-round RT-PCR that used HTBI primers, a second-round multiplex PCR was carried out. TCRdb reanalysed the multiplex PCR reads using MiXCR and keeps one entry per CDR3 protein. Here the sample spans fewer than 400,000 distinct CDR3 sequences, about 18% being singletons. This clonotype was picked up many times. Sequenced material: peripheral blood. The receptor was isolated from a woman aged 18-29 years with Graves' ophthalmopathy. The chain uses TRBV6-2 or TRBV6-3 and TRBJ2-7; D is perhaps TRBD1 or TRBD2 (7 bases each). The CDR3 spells CASTRGDYNYEQYF. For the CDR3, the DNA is TGTGCCAGCACCAGGGGGGACTATAACTACGAGCAGTACTTC.